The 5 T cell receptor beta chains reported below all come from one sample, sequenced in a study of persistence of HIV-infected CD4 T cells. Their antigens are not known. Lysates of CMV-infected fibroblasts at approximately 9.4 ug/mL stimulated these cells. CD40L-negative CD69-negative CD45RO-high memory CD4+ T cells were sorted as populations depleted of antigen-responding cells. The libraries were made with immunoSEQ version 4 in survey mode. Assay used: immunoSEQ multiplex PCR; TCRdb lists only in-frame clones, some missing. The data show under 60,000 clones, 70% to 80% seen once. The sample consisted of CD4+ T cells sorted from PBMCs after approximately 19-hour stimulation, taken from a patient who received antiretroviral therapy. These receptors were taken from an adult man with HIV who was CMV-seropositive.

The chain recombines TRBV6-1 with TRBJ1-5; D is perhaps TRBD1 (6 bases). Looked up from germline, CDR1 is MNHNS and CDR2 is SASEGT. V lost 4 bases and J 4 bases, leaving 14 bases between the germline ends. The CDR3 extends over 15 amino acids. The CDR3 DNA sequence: TGTGCCAGCAGTGCCCCCGGGGGCGGTAATCAGCCCCAGCATTTT. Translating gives CASSAPGGGNQPQHF.

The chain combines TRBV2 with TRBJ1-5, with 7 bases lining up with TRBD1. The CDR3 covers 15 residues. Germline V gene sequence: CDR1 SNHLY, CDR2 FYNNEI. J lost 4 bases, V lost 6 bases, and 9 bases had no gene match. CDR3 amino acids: CASSPPSTGNQPQHF. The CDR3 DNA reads TGTGCCAGCAGCCCCCCGTCGACAGGGAATCAGCCCCAGCATTTT.

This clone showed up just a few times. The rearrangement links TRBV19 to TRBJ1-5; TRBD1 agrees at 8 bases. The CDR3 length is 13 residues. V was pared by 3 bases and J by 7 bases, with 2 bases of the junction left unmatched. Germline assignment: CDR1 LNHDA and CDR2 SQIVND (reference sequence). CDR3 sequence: CASSIPGGQPQHF. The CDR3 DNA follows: TGTGCCAGTAGTATCCCAGGGGGCCAGCCCCAGCATTTT.

The CDR3, as DNA: TGTGCCTGGAATCGCATGGACAGGAGCGAGACCCAGTACTTC. This encodes CAWNRMDRSETQYF. This chain joins TRBV30 and TRBJ2-5; 7 nucleotides line up with TRBD1. J was trimmed by 5 bases and V by 4 bases; bases with no gene match: 10. Germline V gene lookup returns CDR1 GTSNPN and CDR2 SVGIG (reference sequence). This CDR3 is 14 amino acids long. The full variable domain, completed using reference TRBV30 and TRBJ2-5, is SQTIHQWPATLVQPVGSPLSLECTVEGTSNPNLYWYRQAAGRGLQLLFYSVGIGQISSEVPQNLSASRPQDRQFILSSKKLLLSDSGFYLCAWNRMDRSETQYFGPGTRLLVL.

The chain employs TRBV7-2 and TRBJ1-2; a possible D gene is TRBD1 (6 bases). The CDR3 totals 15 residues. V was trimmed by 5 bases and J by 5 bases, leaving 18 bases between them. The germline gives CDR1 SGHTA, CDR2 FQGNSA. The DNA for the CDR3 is TGTGCCAGCAGCCACCAGGACAGAATTCGTTATGGCTACACCTTC. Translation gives CASSHQDRIRYGYTF. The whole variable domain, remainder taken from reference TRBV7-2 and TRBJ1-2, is GAGVSQSPSNKVTEKGKDVELRCDPISGHTALYWYRQSLGQGLEFLIYFQGNSAPDKSGLPSDRFSAERTGGSVSTLTIQRTQQEDSAVYLCASSHQDRIRYGYTFGSGTRLTVV.